Each of the 17 T cell receptor beta chains below was sequenced from the same sample in a study of regulatory T cells in long-lasting Graves disease. Arm-PCR with iRepertoire HTBI primers amplified the CDR3 regions for these TCR beta libraries. TCRdb reprocessed the multiplex PCR reads with MiXCR, giving one entry per CDR3 protein. Altogether over 400,000 distinct CDR3 sequences are present, roughly 15% being singletons, with the ten largest covering roughly a sixth. Time point denoted: newly diagnosed GD, antithyroid drugs for less than 3 months. Researchers made the TCR library from RNA that was extracted from PBMCs. These same records also appear under a second study, on T cells in Graves' hyperthyroidism and ophthalmopathy.

The material was peripheral blood mononuclear cells (PBMCs), obtained at new diagnosis, from a patient treated with antithyroid drugs. Receptors were obtained from a woman in her forties or fifties with Graves disease.

This clonotype was observed at least ten times. The chain uses TRBV27 and TRBJ2-4; 8 nucleotides line up with TRBD1. Unmatched junction bases numbered 19, after V lost 0 bases and J lost 6 bases. Germline V CDR1 and CDR2: MNHEY, SMNVEV (reference sequence). The CDR3 extends over 20 amino acids. CDR3 DNA sequence: TGTGCCAGCAGTTTATCAAGTTGGGGCCAGGGGGCTGTCAGGGCAAACATTCAGTACTTC. It is translated as CASSLSSWGQGAVRANIQYF.

This clonotype has more than one count but fewer than ten. This chain links TRBV28 with TRBJ2-1, with 7 bases that match TRBD2. This CDR3 region has 17 residues. Trimming cost V 6 bases and J 1 base; bases outside gene matches: 12. Germline V CDR1 and CDR2: MDHEN, SYDVKM. The CDR3 loop reads CASSHLGSGASYNEQFF. CDR3 nucleotides: TGTGCCAGCAGCCATCTAGGGAGCGGGGCTTCCTACAATGAGCAGTTCTTC.

This clonotype was counted a few times. The rearrangement links TRBV10-1 to TRBJ2-7, with TRBD1 matching over 7 bases. In germline, CDR1 is WNHNN, CDR2 SYGVQD (reference sequence). J gave up 3 bases and V 6 bases, and 5 bases lay outside the gene matches. This CDR3 has 13 residues. The CDR3: CASSHSGGYEQYF. For the CDR3, the DNA is TGCGCCAGCAGCCACTCAGGGGGCTACGAGCAGTACTTC.

This clonotype was detected only a few times. V gene TRBV5-1 combines with J gene TRBJ2-5, with D unclear. V lost 0 bases to trimming and J lost 5 bases, with 26 bases between them. Germline V lookup: CDR1 SGHRS, CDR2 YFSETQ. The CDR3 is 19 residues long. The chain's CDR3 is CASSLAAYEAVGSSETQYF. The CDR3 DNA sequence: TGCGCCAGCAGCTTGGCCGCCTACGAGGCGGTGGGGTCGAGTGAGACCCAGTACTTC.

In this sample, this clonotype turned up many times. CDR3 DNA: TGTGCCAGCAGTTTGGGACTAGCGGGAGGAAGGAGCACCGGGGAGCTGTTTTTT. Protein product: CASSLGLAGGRSTGELFF. The chain joins TRBV6-5 to TRBJ2-2; 15 bases are shared with TRBD2. Germline lookup yields CDR1 MNHEY and CDR2 SVGAGI. J lost 4 bases, V lost 4 bases, and 7 bases had no gene match. This CDR3 comprises 18 residues.

This clonotype was counted only a few times. Here the CDR3 reads CASSIPGTGNTGELFF. In DNA, the CDR3 is TGTGCCAGCAGCATCCCCGGGACAGGGAACACCGGGGAGCTGTTTTTT. This chain joins TRBV7-9 and TRBJ2-2, with TRBD1 matching over 8 bases. Per the germline V gene, CDR1 is SEHNR and CDR2 is FQNEAQ (reference sequence). J was trimmed by 1 base and V by 5 bases; bases with no gene match: 6. The CDR3 consists of 16 residues.

Ten or more counts support this clonotype. The chain is built from TRBV5-6 and TRBJ2-7, with D unresolved. Germline lookup yields CDR1 SGHDT and CDR2 YYEEEE. This CDR3 has 12 amino acids. The V gene lost 0 bases and the J gene lost 3 bases, with 4 bases spanning the gap. CDR3 sequence reads: CASSLGHYEQYF. The CDR3 DNA sequence: TGTGCCAGCAGCTTGGGACACTACGAGCAGTACTTC.

This clonotype was observed a handful of times. J is TRBJ1-5 and V is TRBV30; D possibly corresponds to TRBD1 (6 bases). V shed 4 bases and J shed 3 bases, with 16 bases lying between them. Germline CDR1 reads GTSNPN; CDR2 reads SVGIG (reference sequence). The CDR3 sequence is 15 residues long. CDR3 sequence: CAWTEMGGLNQPQHF. The CDR3 bases are TGTGCCTGGACCGAAATGGGGGGCCTCAATCAGCCCCAGCATTTT.

The J gene is TRBJ2-1, the V gene TRBV19; 8 bases fit TRBD2. The CDR3 consists of 11 residues. The germline gives CDR1 LNHDA, CDR2 SQIVND (reference sequence). V was pared by 7 bases and J by 9 bases, with 2 bases of the junction left unmatched. The CDR3 protein is CASNGRGEQFF. Here the CDR3 DNA reads TGTGCCAGTAACGGGAGGGGTGAGCAGTTCTTC.

This chain links TRBV30 with TRBJ2-1; 9 bases match TRBD1. J was trimmed by 7 bases and V by 3 bases; bases with no gene match: 16. There are 17 residues in the CDR3. Germline V gene sequence: CDR1 GTSNPN, CDR2 SVGIG (reference sequence). This CDR3 reads CAWRRWATGGGRNEQFF. DNA for the CDR3: TGTGCCTGGAGGAGGTGGGCAACAGGGGGCGGTAGAAATGAGCAGTTCTTC.

Many counts were recorded for this clonotype. V usage is TRBV7-2 and J usage is TRBJ1-6, with D possibly being TRBD1 (5 bases). From germline, CDR1 is SGHTA and CDR2 FQGNSA. V was trimmed by 0 bases and J by 6 bases, leaving 9 bases between them. This CDR3 is 15 amino acids long. Here the CDR3 DNA reads TGTGCCAGCAGCTTAGCTGGGAGGGGTAATTCACCCCTCCACTTT. It yields the protein CASSLAGRGNSPLHF.

At least ten counts were recorded for this clonotype. The rearrangement links TRBV25-1 to TRBJ1-1; 7 nucleotides agree with TRBD1. The CDR3 is 15 amino acids. Germline V gives CDR1 MGHDK, CDR2 SYGVNS. The ends lost 2 bases at V and 1 base at J; junction bases unmatched: 4. The CDR3 region is CASSEGPGGNTEAFF. CDR3 nucleotides: TGTGCCAGCAGTGAAGGCCCAGGGGGGAACACTGAAGCTTTCTTT.

This rearrangement joins TRBV5-1 to TRBJ2-1; D remains ambiguous. The CDR3 has 11 residues. The germline V gene encodes CDR1 SGHRS and CDR2 YFSETQ. V was clipped by 5 bases and J by 7 bases, with 7 bases between them. For the CDR3, the DNA is TGCGCCAGCAGGTACCTGAATGAGCAGTTCTTC. Its protein product is CASRYLNEQFF.

This sequence joins TRBV6-1 and TRBJ2-1; TRBD1 or TRBD2 may be the D gene (5 bases each). The germline CDR1 and CDR2 sequences are MNHNS and SASEGT. The CDR3 is 13 residues long. V gave up 6 bases and J gave up 5 bases, with 11 bases separating them. The CDR3 loop reads CASRGTADNEQFF. The CDR3 DNA follows: TGTGCCAGCAGAGGGACGGCAGACAATGAGCAGTTCTTC.

Ten or more counts support this clonotype. The chain combines TRBV3-1 with TRBJ2-1; no clear D gene. This CDR3 contains 16 residues. V shed 4 bases and J shed 0 bases, with 13 bases lying between them. The germline gives CDR1 LGHDT, CDR2 YNNKEL (reference sequence). The CDR3 DNA sequence: TGTGCCAGCAGCCTGGTGGGATCTGGCTCCTACAATGAGCAGTTCTTC. Its protein product is CASSLVGSGSYNEQFF.

This clonotype was picked up many times. The chain links TRBV27 to TRBJ1-1, with D maybe TRBD1 (5 bases). The CDR3 covers 13 residues. V was trimmed by 5 bases and J by 3 bases, leaving 10 bases between them. The V gene's germline CDR1 is MNHEY and CDR2 SMNVEV (reference sequence). CDR3 in amino acids: CASSIRQHTEAFF. In nucleotides, the CDR3 is TGTGCCAGCAGTATAAGACAGCACACTGAAGCTTTCTTT.

This clonotype was counted between two and nine times. The V and J genes are TRBV28 and TRBJ1-2, with 8 bases matching TRBD1. V lost 1 base, J lost 5 bases, and 9 bases stayed unmatched. Germline CDR1 and CDR2: MDHEN and SYDVKM. CDR3 size: 16 residues. The CDR3 here is CASSLSRRGRWYGYTF. Written as DNA, the CDR3 is TGTGCCAGCAGTTTATCGCGCAGGGGGCGTTGGTATGGCTACACCTTC.